The next 32 T cell receptor beta chains were all read from a single sample in a study of patients and donors after allogeneic stem cell transplantation. One entry per CDR3 protein results from TCRdb running MiXCR on the RT-PCR reads. In the table there are roughly 200,000 distinct CDR3 sequences, roughly two fifths of which are singletons. The specimen sequenced was blood, either unsorted or a sorted T cell fraction (not recorded which). The receptors stem from a human donor who was either an allogeneic HSCT recipient or a stem cell or donor lymphocyte infusion donor (not recorded which). It is not recorded whose cells these are; they may come from a transplant donor.

The table lists this clonotype with many counts. The rearrangement joins TRBV3-1 to TRBJ1-2; 7 bases fit TRBD1. The J segment lost 4 bases and the V segment lost 4 bases, leaving 9 bases of the junction unmatched. The CDR3 consists of 15 residues. Germline V gene data show CDR1 as LGHDT and CDR2 as YNNKEL (reference sequence). The CDR3 region has the DNA TGTGCCAGCAGCCTAAACAACAGGGGTCCCTATGGCTACACCTTC. It is translated as CASSLNNRGPYGYTF.

J is TRBJ1-3 and V is TRBV4-2; 7 nucleotides align to TRBD1. Germline V gene lookup returns CDR1 LGHNA and CDR2 YNFKEQ. The CDR3 sequence is 18 residues long. V lost 0 bases to trimming and J lost 0 bases; unmatched junction nucleotides: 8. For the CDR3, the DNA is TGTGCCAGCAGCCAAGATACCCGGACAGGACCCTCTGGAAACACCATATATTTT. It codes for CASSQDTRTGPSGNTIYF.

V usage is TRBV4-1 and J usage is TRBJ1-1; D ambiguous. Germline V lookup: CDR1 MGHRA, CDR2 YSYEKL. With 1 base removed from V and 5 bases from J, the gap between germline ends came to 8 bases. This CDR3 is built from 13 residues. The CDR3 sequence: CASSQGPGTEAFF. The CDR3 nucleotides read TGCGCCAGCAGCCAAGGCCCCGGGACTGAAGCTTTCTTT.

V is TRBV6-6 and J is TRBJ1-2; D is unresolved. The germline gives CDR1 MNHNY, CDR2 SVGAGI (reference sequence). V lost 4 bases and J 1 base, leaving 10 bases between the germline ends. The CDR3 has 14 residues. In DNA, the CDR3 is TGTGCCAGCAGTTTTTTGGAGGTTAACTATGGCTACACCTTC. It yields the protein CASSFLEVNYGYTF.

This clonotype was seen a handful of times. The chain is built from TRBV20-1 and TRBJ2-2; D tentatively fits TRBD1 or TRBD2 (5 bases each). CDR1 and CDR2 (germline): DFQATT, SNEGSKA (reference sequence). The CDR3 contains 14 residues. Between the trimmed V and J ends, which lost 6 bases and 0 bases, there was a span of 11 bases. This CDR3 reads CSATGPANTGELFF. As DNA, the CDR3 is TGCAGTGCAACGGGACCCGCGAACACCGGGGAGCTGTTTTTT.

This clonotype was seen only once. J is TRBJ2-7 and V is TRBV4-3; no clear D. Trimming pared 1 base from V and 7 bases from J, leaving 11 bases between. The CDR3 runs to 13 residues. Germline V gene sequence: CDR1 LGHNA, CDR2 YSLEER. The CDR3 DNA is TGCGCCAGCAGCCAAGGACCCCAGAGGGAGCAGTACTTC. It yields the protein CASSQGPQREQYF.

This clonotype was seen just once. The chain recombines TRBV12-3 or TRBV12-4 with TRBJ2-1; D is uncertain. This CDR3 comprises 11 residues. V was trimmed by 8 bases and J by 4 bases, leaving 6 bases between them. The CDR3 DNA follows: TGTGCCAGCGGCCAGTACAATGAGCAGTTCTTC. Protein: CASGQYNEQFF.

J is TRBJ1-5 and V is TRBV7-9; D is undetermined. The CDR3 runs to 12 residues. V was cut by 5 bases and J by 4 bases, with 6 bases left in between. Germline CDR1 and CDR2: SEHNR and FQNEAQ (reference sequence). CDR3 protein: CASSHQNQPQHF. DNA for the CDR3: TGTGCCAGCAGCCACCAAAATCAGCCCCAGCATTTT. The complete variable domain, with remaining parts taken from reference TRBV7-9 and TRBJ1-5, reads DTGVSQNPRHKITKRGQNVTFRCDPISEHNRLYWYRQTLGQGPEFLTYFQNEAQLEKSRLLSDRFSAERPKGSFSTLEIQRTEQGDSAMYLCASSHQNQPQHFGDGTRLSIL.

V gene TRBV5-1 combines with J gene TRBJ1-2, with a possible D match to TRBD1 (6 bases). Germline V CDR1 and CDR2: SGHRS, YFSETQ. V dropped 5 bases and J dropped 6 bases, with 11 bases sitting between them. This CDR3 spans 12 amino acids. Written as DNA, the CDR3 is TGCGCCAGCAGTCGAAAGGGGGATGGCTACACCTTC. This codes for CASSRKGDGYTF.

This rearrangement joins TRBV4-2 to TRBJ1-2, with D possibly TRBD1 on 6 matching bases. The length of the CDR3 is 16 residues. V shed 0 bases and J shed 0 bases, with 11 bases lying between them. Germline CDR1 is LGHNA and CDR2 is YNFKEQ. CDR3 loop: CASSQDRGRPNYGYTF. CDR3 nucleotides: TGTGCCAGCAGCCAAGATAGGGGGAGACCTAACTATGGCTACACCTTC.

This clonotype was observed a handful of times. The CDR3 spells CASSFGTAVNEQFF. CDR3 nucleotide sequence: TGTGCCAGCAGCTTCGGGACAGCTGTTAATGAGCAGTTCTTC. The rearrangement links TRBV5-5 to TRBJ2-1; TRBD1 matches at 7 bases. The CDR3 contains 14 residues. J gave up 7 bases and V 2 bases, and 6 bases lay outside the gene matches. Germline V lookup: CDR1 SGHKS, CDR2 YYEKEE (reference sequence).

The CDR3 DNA reads TGTGCCAGCAGTCCCCGACTAGCGGGGGGTGATGAGCAGTTCTTC. Its translation is CASSPRLAGGDEQFF. The chain recombines TRBV12-3 or TRBV12-4 with TRBJ2-1; the match to TRBD2 covers 13 bases. The J segment lost 8 bases and the V segment lost 5 bases, leaving 6 bases of the junction unmatched. The CDR3 covers 15 residues.

J is TRBJ2-1 and V is TRBV24-1; 9 nucleotides align to TRBD2. Germline V gene lookup returns CDR1 KGHDR and CDR2 SFDVKD. J lost 3 bases, V lost 3 bases, and 5 bases had no gene match. The CDR3 has 16 residues. CDR3 nucleotides: TGTGCCACCAGTGATGCCACACTAGCGGGCTACAATGAGCAGTTCTTC. This encodes CATSDATLAGYNEQFF.

The J gene is TRBJ1-4, the V gene TRBV4-1; D not certain. Germline V CDR1 and CDR2: MGHRA, YSYEKL. The length of the CDR3 is 15 residues. V lost 1 base and J lost 4, with 10 bases in between. As DNA, the CDR3 is TGCGCCAGCAGCCAAGGTGCCCCCGGTAATGAAAAACTGTTTTTT. Encoded protein: CASSQGAPGNEKLFF.

The V call is TRBV29-1, the J call TRBJ1-2; 10 nucleotides agree with TRBD1. The CDR3 extends over 13 amino acids. The V gene end was trimmed by 6 bases and the J gene end by 7 bases; junction bases not matched to a gene: 8. Germline V lookup: CDR1 SQVTM, CDR2 ANQGSEA. Written as DNA, the CDR3 is TGCAGCGTGATGACAGGGGGCCTTGGTGGCTACACCTTC. Its translation is CSVMTGGLGGYTF. The variable domain in full, completed from reference TRBV29-1 and TRBJ1-2, reads SAVISQKPSRDICQRGTSLTIQCQVDSQVTMMFWYRQQPGQSLTLIATANQGSEATYESGFVIDKFPISRPNLTFSTLTVSNMSPEDSSIYLCSVMTGGLGGYTFGSGTRLTVV.

This clonotype has more than one count but fewer than ten. This chain connects TRBV4-1 to TRBJ1-5, with TRBD1 matching over 7 bases. This CDR3 has 14 residues. CDR1 and CDR2 from the germline V gene are MGHRA and YSYEKL. The ends lost 2 bases at V and 4 bases at J; junction bases unmatched: 2. The CDR3 is CASSQRQGNQPQHF. The CDR3 DNA follows: TGCGCCAGCAGCCAAAGACAGGGAAATCAGCCCCAGCATTTT.

This clonotype has only a few counts. The chain has TRBV5-1 and TRBJ1-2; a possible D gene is TRBD1 (6 bases). Germline-derived CDR1 and CDR2 are SGHRS and YFSETQ. Trimming removed 2 bases at V and 4 bases at J, with 12 bases between. The CDR3 contains 14 residues. The CDR3 DNA follows: TGCGCCAGCAGCTTAGGGACAAGAGGCTATGGCTACACCTTC. Translated, it gives CASSLGTRGYGYTF.

This clonotype was found a few times. The gene calls are TRBV6-1 and TRBJ1-3, with a tentative D call TRBD1 (5 bases). V dropped 4 bases and J dropped 0 bases, with 13 bases sitting between them. Germline V gene lookup returns CDR1 MNHNS and CDR2 SASEGT. The CDR3 is made up of 16 amino acids. CDR3 sequence: CASSGGTSGSGNTIYF. CDR3 coding DNA: TGTGCCAGCAGTGGCGGGACCTCCGGCTCTGGAAACACCATATATTTT.

The J gene is TRBJ2-1, the V gene TRBV10-3, with D perhaps assigned TRBD1 or TRBD2 (5 bases each). The V and J ends lost 6 bases and 8 bases respectively, with 20 bases between them. CDR1 and CDR2 (germline): ENHRY, SYGVKD. This CDR3 comprises 15 residues. The DNA for the CDR3 is TGTGCCATCAGATCTGGGGCGGGTGACTGGGATGAGCAGTTCTTC. Translated, it gives CAIRSGAGDWDEQFF.

The chain uses TRBV20-1 and TRBJ2-7, with D perhaps assigned TRBD1 or TRBD2 (6 bases each). The CDR3 runs to 13 residues. Germline V gives CDR1 DFQATT, CDR2 SNEGSKA (reference sequence). V lost 3 bases and J 5 bases, leaving 14 bases between the germline ends. In nucleotides, the CDR3 is TGCAGTGCTAGGGGGGGCCCCGGGGACGAGCAGTACTTC. Protein: CSARGGPGDEQYF.

This clonotype has only a few counts. The rearrangement links TRBV4-1 to TRBJ1-3, with D maybe TRBD1 (6 bases). The CDR3 is 17 amino acids. Germline V gene sequence: CDR1 MGHRA, CDR2 YSYEKL. Trimming stripped 2 bases from V and 0 bases from J, with 14 bases between. The CDR3 DNA reads as TGCGCCAGCAGCCAAAGTCCCACAGGGTCCTCTGGAAACACCATATATTTT. As protein: CASSQSPTGSSGNTIYF.

This chain uses TRBV7-2 with TRBJ1-4; unclear D gene. Trimming cost V 3 bases and J 3 bases, with 11 bases left between them. CDR1 SGHTA and CDR2 FQGNSA come from the germline V gene. This CDR3 comprises 15 residues. CDR3 in DNA: TGTGCCAGCAGCTTTGCGGGAGACCCTAATGAAAAACTGTTTTTT. Encoded protein: CASSFAGDPNEKLFF. Full variable domain (outside the CDR3, taken from reference TRBV7-2 and TRBJ1-4): GAGVSQSPSNKVTEKGKDVELRCDPISGHTALYWYRQSLGQGLEFLIYFQGNSAPDKSGLPSDRFSAERTGGSVSTLTIQRTQQEDSAVYLCASSFAGDPNEKLFFGSGTQLSVL.

This clonotype came up a few times. The rearrangement links TRBV7-6 to TRBJ1-1, with no clear D. The CDR3 spans 15 residues. Trimming took 6 bases from V and 2 from J, leaving 16 bases between them. Per the germline V gene, CDR1 is SGHVS and CDR2 is FNYEAQ. DNA of the CDR3: TGTGCCAGCAGTTTTTCCTTCGAGTTAAACACTGAAGCTTTCTTT. Its protein product is CASSFSFELNTEAFF.

This sequence joins TRBV10-1 and TRBJ1-1; TRBD1 matches 7 bases. V dropped 5 bases and J dropped 7; count of bases not matched to a gene: 7. CDR1 and CDR2 from the germline V gene are WNHNN and SYGVQD (reference sequence). CDR3 length equals 13 residues. DNA for the CDR3: TGCGCCAGCAGTCTGGACAGGCTCGATGAAGCTTTCTTT. This codes for CASSLDRLDEAFF.

The V call is TRBV10-3, the J call TRBJ1-5; D ambiguous. Trimming pared 0 bases from V and 0 bases from J, leaving 12 bases between. Germline V lookup: CDR1 ENHRY, CDR2 SYGVKD. The CDR3 loop spans 17 amino acids. Written as DNA, the CDR3 is TGTGCCATCAGTGAGTCGAGGGAACGTTATAGCAATCAGCCCCAGCATTTT. As protein: CAISESRERYSNQPQHF.

The gene calls are TRBV12-3 or TRBV12-4 and TRBJ1-1; no clear D gene. V gave up 5 bases and J gave up 4 bases, with 17 bases separating them. CDR3 size: 15 residues. Here the CDR3 reads CASSQLAGLGTEAFF. CDR3 sequence (DNA): TGTGCCAGCAGTCAGCTCGCAGGACTCGGCACTGAAGCTTTCTTT.

This clonotype has only a few counts. The chain couples TRBV4-3 to TRBJ2-3, with TRBD2 matching over 8 bases. J gave up 3 bases and V 0 bases, and 2 bases lay outside the gene matches. This CDR3 is 15 amino acids long. Germline loops: CDR1 LGHNA, CDR2 YSLEER. CDR3 region: CASSQDPSGTDTQYF. DNA of the CDR3: TGCGCCAGCAGCCAAGATCCTAGCGGGACAGATACGCAGTATTTT.

V is TRBV15 and J is TRBJ2-2; D gene ambiguous. CDR1 and CDR2 (germline): LNHNV, YYDKDF (reference sequence). The CDR3 length is 14 residues. Trimming shortened V by 0 bases and J by 3 bases, and 5 bases separated the two germline ends. The CDR3 sequence: CATSRDPYTGELFF. CDR3 nucleotides: TGTGCCACCAGCAGAGATCCCTACACCGGGGAGCTGTTTTTT. Combining the CDR3 with reference TRBV15 and TRBJ2-2 gives the whole variable domain DAMVIQNPRYQVTQFGKPVTLSCSQTLNHNVMYWYQQKSSQAPKLLFHYYDKDFNNEADTPDNFQSRRPNTSFCFLDIRSPGLGDTAMYLCATSRDPYTGELFFGEGSRLTVL.

This clonotype was recorded a few times. The chain couples TRBV6-2 or TRBV6-3 to TRBJ1-6; D call uncertain. Trimming removed 5 bases from V and 8 bases from J, with 16 bases in between. The length of the CDR3 is 15 residues. In germline, CDR1 is MNHEY, CDR2 SVGEGT. The CDR3 spells CASSQPDKLHSPLHF. The DNA of the CDR3 is TGTGCCAGCAGTCAACCAGACAAACTCCATTCACCCCTCCACTTT.

This clonotype has only a few counts. The gene calls are TRBV11-2 and TRBJ1-4; D might be TRBD1 (5 bases). Germline-derived CDR1 and CDR2 are SGHAT and FQNNGV. This CDR3 region has 13 residues. The V gene lost 3 bases and the J gene lost 6 bases, with 8 bases spanning the gap. The CDR3 DNA follows: TGTGCCAGCAGCTTCTTAGGGGATGAAAAACTGTTTTTT. Its translation is CASSFLGDEKLFF.

The sample holds many counts of this clonotype. The chain couples TRBV27 to TRBJ1-5; D is uncertain. This CDR3 comprises 14 residues. From germline, CDR1 is MNHEY and CDR2 SMNVEV (reference sequence). V shed 5 bases and J shed 5 bases, with 13 bases lying between them. CDR3 protein: CASSHGRGDQPQHF. The CDR3 region has the DNA TGTGCCAGCAGTCATGGACGGGGTGATCAGCCCCAGCATTTT.

The rearrangement uses TRBV18 and TRBJ1-1, with D perhaps matching TRBD1 (5 bases). V was cut by 3 bases and J by 0 bases, with 11 bases left in between. The CDR3 spans 15 residues. Germline-derived CDR1 and CDR2 are KGHSH and LQKENI. CDR3 DNA sequence: TGTGCCAGCTCACCCCTCGCGACAGTGAACACTGAAGCTTTCTTT. Translating it yields CASSPLATVNTEAFF.